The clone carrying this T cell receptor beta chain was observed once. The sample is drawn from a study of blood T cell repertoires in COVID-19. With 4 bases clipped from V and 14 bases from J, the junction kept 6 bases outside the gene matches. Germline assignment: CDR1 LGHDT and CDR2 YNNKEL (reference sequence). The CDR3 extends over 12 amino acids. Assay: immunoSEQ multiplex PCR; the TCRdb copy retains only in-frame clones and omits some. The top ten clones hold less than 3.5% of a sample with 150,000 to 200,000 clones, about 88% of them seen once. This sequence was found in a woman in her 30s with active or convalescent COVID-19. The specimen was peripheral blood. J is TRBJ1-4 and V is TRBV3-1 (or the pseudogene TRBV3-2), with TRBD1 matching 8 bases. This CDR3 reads CASSLQGGWLFF. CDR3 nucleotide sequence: TGTGCCAGCAGCCTACAGGGGGGGTGGCTGTTTTTT.